This TCR beta chain comes out of a study of PD-1 blockade in classical Hodgkin lymphoma. Only in-frame clones appear in the TCRdb table, and some are missing; sequencing was by immunoSEQ multiplex PCR. The sample gives 45,000 or so clones, about 88% of which show up once; approximately 9.1% is in the top ten. Study outcomes and limitations: Baseline diversity was lower in partial responders and progressors than complete responders.

Every patient relapsed after autologous stem cell transplantation, and brentuximab vedotin exposure varied. Germline CDR1 and CDR2: ENHRY and SYGVKD. The CDR3 is 15 residues long. Trimming pared 5 bases from V and 5 bases from J, leaving 15 bases between. With regard to this clone: Its matching antigen is unknown.

This chain joins TRBV10-3 and TRBJ2-2, with D possibly matching TRBD1 (5 bases). The TCR originated in a human donor with classical Hodgkin lymphoma. The sample was peripheral blood mononuclear cells (PBMCs), taken at baseline. Written as DNA, the CDR3 is TGTGCCATCAGTCCCACAGGCGCGCCGACCGGGGAGCTGTTTTTT. This codes for CAISPTGAPTGELFF.